One T cell receptor beta chain is described in this entry. This clonotype was recorded at least ten times. This clone's antigen is unknown. This sequence may be a read error, since a much larger clone differs from it by one base. The sample belongs to a study of regulatory T cells in long-lasting Graves disease listed by TCRdb under 2021. Background for the entire study: Newly diagnosed Graves' disease patients had taken antithyroid drugs for less than 3 months. The study took place in China and was registered as a clinical trial. A total of around 35 samples underwent TCR sequencing: roughly 13 from persistent and roughly 20 from newly diagnosed Graves' disease patients. This study used TCR sequencing and RNA sequencing of peripheral blood to compare persistent Graves' disease patients against newly diagnosed Graves' disease patients.

What the research found in general, with its limitations: Compared with newly diagnosed patients, persistent Graves' disease patients had lower TCR Shannon entropy and fewer highly expanded clones, which suggests clonal expansion. As a limitation, the authors acknowledged that the small sample size may reduce accuracy. The study examined only peripheral blood because the primary lesion, thyroid tissue, could not be accessed. Only the TCR beta chain was sequenced and analyzed. Persistent disease showed preferential use of TRBV28, TRBJ1-2 and TRBJ2-5, whereas newly diagnosed disease favored TRBV20-1 and TRBJ2-1. More public clonotypes were shared among persistent patients (over 2,500) than among newly diagnosed patients (more than 900).

Receptors were amplified or captured by multiplex PCR. The instrument given in TCRdb is Illumina HiSeq 4000. iRepertoire HTBI primers and Arm-PCR amplification of CDR3 regions were used to construct TCR beta libraries. PCR products were gel purified before sequencing. In the original analysis: Gene usage analysis of CDR3 amino acid clonotypes relied on the roughly 67 TRBV and 12 to 15 TRBJ segments identified across samples. COPE and FqMerger were used to merge the filtered high-quality paired reads into contigs. Contigs were aligned with BLAST to IMGT TRBV, TRBD and TRBJ reference genes, and CDR3 was defined per IMGT. Highly expanded clones were defined as clonotypes with a frequency above 0.1%. Repertoire diversity was measured by Shannon entropy, and V-J evenness by the Gini coefficient. A clonotype found in more than one individual was treated as public. TCRdb handled the public reads itself, with Q25 trimming in fastp and clone calling in MiXCR, and kept productive beta chains. Each entry merges the rows of one CDR3 protein and shows their most common DNA and genes. V and J calls and clone size were set by TCRdb, not the authors. For this sample the table gives around 450,000 distinct CDR3 sequences, of which 15% were detected only once. About 8% of the sample is held by the ten biggest clonotypes.

The time point label on this specimen signifies: newly diagnosed GD, antithyroid drugs for less than 3 months. RNA was extracted from PBMCs in TRIzol for both TCR sequencing and RNA sequencing. The diagnosis of Graves' disease was made according to American Thyroid Association guidelines. The patients came from an endocrinology department in Xi'an, China. Each patient gave 9 to 10 milliliters of peripheral blood, collected in an EDTA anticoagulant tube. PBMCs were isolated by Ficoll Paque Plus density gradient separation without further T cell sorting. An Agilent 2100 Bioanalyzer and agarose gel were used to assess RNA quality, and a NanoDrop 2000 was used to measure RNA concentration. V is shortened by 6 bases, J by 0 bases, and the region joining them spans 3 bases. The germline V gene (reference sequence) gives CDR1 as LNHNV and CDR2 as YYDKDF. The cysteine opens and the phenylalanine closes a CDR3 of 11 amino acids. Only the CDR3 DNA is retained, 33 bases long and in frame from the first base.

This sample was shared with a second study, whose subject was T cells in Graves' hyperthyroidism and ophthalmopathy. As the second study states: Stable Graves' hyperthyroidism was defined as the absence of progression to ophthalmopathy over 18 months of follow-up. Hyperthyroidism patients were aged 18 to 65 years and newly diagnosed, with disease duration of less than 2 months. Any patient with an uncontrolled infection, another autoimmune disease, pregnancy or lactation was excluded. Clinical symptoms, serum thyroxine and TRAb, thyroid ultrasound, and orbital computed tomography formed the basis for the diagnoses. A first-round RT-PCR of the TCR CDR3 used the HTBI primer set with the Qiagen OneStep RT-PCR kit. Most expanded thyroid clonotypes (frequency above 0.001) were also found in blood, which suggests that blood repertoires may mirror thyroid immune responses. A 13 V-J signature model separated ophthalmopathy from stable hyperthyroidism, with over 85% sensitivity and just under 84% specificity in cross-validation and 80%/75% in testing. In validation, the model predicted progression to ophthalmopathy with 60% to 71% sensitivity and roughly 72% specificity, a median of about 6 months before onset. TCR V-J signatures able to tell the groups apart were searched for in a discovery cohort of 90 to 100 patients, of whom over 40 had Graves' ophthalmopathy and roughly 59 had stable Graves' hyperthyroidism. Prospective prediction of ophthalmopathy was tested in an independent validation cohort consisting of 18 to 20 hyperthyroidism patients and about 17 patients who later progressed to ophthalmopathy. The 100 discovery patients were randomly split 7:3 into training and test sets. In about 6 Graves' hyperthyroidism patients, the study also compared T-cell repertoires from thyroid tissue with T-cell repertoires from blood. Following sampling, methimazole starting at 30 mg daily was given to hyperthyroidism patients, and high-dose intravenous methylprednisolone was given to ophthalmopathy patients. Libraries were constructed in a second round of multiplex PCR, after which size selection and purification were performed. Libraries were sequenced paired-end with 100 bp reads on an Illumina HiSeq2000. SOAPnuke was used to process the raw data, throwing out any read that contained adapters or uncalled bases, had a mean Phred below 15, or lacked an exact constant-primer or identifier match. COPE v1.2.5 was used to merge the high-quality paired reads, and each unique nucleotide sequence was defined as a clonotype. MiTCR v1.1 was used to align the clonotypes against IMGT TRBV, TRBD and TRBJ reference segments. The analysis included only V-J combinations with a frequency above 0.0001, which together covered over 98% of the repertoires. The TCS score was defined as F50 (clonal expansion) divided by E x V (chaos), with BLOSUM62-based TCRdist calculated between CDR3 peptides within each V-J. Welch's t-statistics and random forest reduced around 550 V-J features to 13, which were used in a naive Bayes classifier (R e1071). No statistical method was used to set the sample size in advance, and investigators knew the group allocation. The paper describes TCR Vbeta CDR3 sequencing of some 130 peripheral blood samples, made up of some 42 ophthalmopathy patients, roughly 72 hyperthyroidism patients and some 17 progressor patients.

The sample here was peripheral blood mononuclear cells (PBMCs), taken at new diagnosis, from a patient treated with antithyroid drugs. The V gene is TRBV15 and the J gene is TRBJ2-7; the D segment cannot be called with confidence. This receptor was taken from a woman aged 40 to 50 with Graves disease. Donor details come from another sample of the same person, matched by shared clones. The DNA sequence is TGTGCCACCAGTTCCTCCTACGAGCAGTACTTC. This codes for CATSSSYEQYF.